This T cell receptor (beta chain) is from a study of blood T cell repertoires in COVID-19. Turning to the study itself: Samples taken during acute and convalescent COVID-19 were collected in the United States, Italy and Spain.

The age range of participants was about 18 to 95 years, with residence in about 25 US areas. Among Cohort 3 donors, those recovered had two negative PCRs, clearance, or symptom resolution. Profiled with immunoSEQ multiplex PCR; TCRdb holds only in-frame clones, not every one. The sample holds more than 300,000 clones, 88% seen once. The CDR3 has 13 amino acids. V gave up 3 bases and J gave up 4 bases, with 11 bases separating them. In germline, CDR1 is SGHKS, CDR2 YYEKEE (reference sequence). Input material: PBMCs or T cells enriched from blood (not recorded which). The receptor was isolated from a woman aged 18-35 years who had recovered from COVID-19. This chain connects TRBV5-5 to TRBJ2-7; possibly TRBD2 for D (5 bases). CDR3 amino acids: CASSSYGDYEQYF. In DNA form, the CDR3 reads TGTGCCAGCAGCTCCTACGGGGATTACGAGCAGTACTTC.